A single sample gave rise to the 30 T cell receptor beta chains below, sequenced in a study of shared clonotypes between healthy human individuals. Profiling relied on immunoSEQ multiplex PCR, and the TCRdb table lists in-frame clones only, not all of them. Here the sample spans some 450,000 clones, around 77% being singletons. The sequencing input was PBMCs. The receptor set was obtained from a woman aged 40 to 50 in good health. Some clones in this sample may be carry-over from other donors' samples.

J is TRBJ2-1 and V is TRBV5-1; 12 nucleotides match TRBD2. CDR3 length: 15 residues. Germline CDR1 SGHRS, CDR2 YFSETQ. Unmatched junction bases numbered 4, after V lost 3 bases and J lost 6 bases. DNA of the CDR3: TGCGCCAGCAGCTCGGGACTAGCGGGCCTCAATGAGCAGTTCTTC. It encodes CASSSGLAGLNEQFF. The variable domain in full, completed from reference TRBV5-1 and TRBJ2-1, reads KAGVTQTPRYLIKTRGQQVTLSCSPISGHRSVSWYQQTPGQGLQFLFEYFSETQRNKGNFPGRFSGRQFSNSRSEMNVSTLELGDSALYLCASSSGLAGLNEQFFGPGTRLTVL.

J is TRBJ2-5 and V is TRBV7-9, with TRBD1 identical over 7 bases. The germline gives CDR1 SEHNR, CDR2 FQNEAQ (reference sequence). Losses at the gene ends were 4 bases for V and 3 bases for J; bases not matched to a gene: 8. The CDR3 extends over 15 amino acids. The CDR3 DNA reads TGTGCCAGCAGCTCGGCCCGGGACAGTAAAGAGACCCAGTACTTC. It codes for CASSSARDSKETQYF.

Regarding this clone: A far larger clone is off by one base, so a read error is likely. This CDR3 is also generated by other DNA sequences in the sample. This chain connects TRBV7-9 to TRBJ2-1; D call uncertain. Per germline, CDR1 SEHNR and CDR2 FQNEAQ (reference sequence). Trimming cost V 5 bases and J 7 bases, with 9 bases left between them. The CDR3 contains 12 residues. The CDR3 sequence: CASSPDENEQFF. Here the CDR3 DNA reads TGTGCCAGCAGCCCTGACGAGAATGAGCAGTTCTTC.

This clone occurred once. The V and J genes are TRBV11-2 and TRBJ1-5, with 7 positions matching TRBD1. Losses at the gene ends were 3 bases for V and 7 bases for J; bases not matched to a gene: 6. Germline CDR1 reads SGHAT; CDR2 reads FQNNGV. The CDR3 extends over 14 amino acids. CDR3 nucleotide sequence: TGTGCCAGCAGCTTTTTAGGGGGCGGGCAGCCCCAGCATTTT. It specifies CASSFLGGGQPQHF.

This chain links TRBV18 with TRBJ1-1; no firm D call. CDR3 length: 15 amino acids. Per the germline V gene, CDR1 is KGHSH and CDR2 is LQKENI. The V end was cut by 2 bases, the J end by 1 base, with 11 bases between. CDR3 sequence reads: CASSPTVSQNTEAFF. For the CDR3, the DNA is TGTGCCAGCTCACCAACCGTCAGCCAGAACACTGAAGCTTTCTTT.

This sequence joins TRBV10-3 and TRBJ2-5; the D call may be TRBD1 or TRBD2 (5 bases each). The germline V gene encodes CDR1 ENHRY and CDR2 SYGVKD. CDR3 length equals 14 residues. V lost 6 bases to trimming and J lost 4 bases, with 15 bases between them. CDR3 bases: TGTGCCATCAGCGAGGGGTTCAGCGGAGAGACCCAGTACTTC. It codes for CAISEGFSGETQYF.

The chain links TRBV19 to TRBJ2-1, with 7 bases fitting TRBD1. The CDR3 contains 15 residues. CDR1 and CDR2 from the germline V gene are LNHDA and SQIVND (reference sequence). The V gene end was trimmed by 5 bases and the J gene end by 8 bases; junction bases not matched to a gene: 12. Here the CDR3 reads CASSVNRDSGHEQFF. In nucleotides, the CDR3 is TGTGCCAGTAGTGTCAACCGGGACAGCGGCCATGAGCAGTTCTTC.

This clone came up once. This rearrangement joins TRBV30 to TRBJ1-6; weak D call: TRBD1 (5 bases). The germline V gene encodes CDR1 GTSNPN and CDR2 SVGIG (reference sequence). This CDR3 has 14 amino acids. Trimming removed 3 bases from V and 5 bases from J, with 11 bases in between. The CDR3 is CAWSGGGHNSPLHF. CDR3 DNA: TGTGCCTGGAGCGGGGGGGGACATAATTCACCCCTCCACTTT.

This clone was counted ten times or more. The chain joins TRBV10-2 to TRBJ1-2; D possibly corresponds to TRBD1 (6 bases). Germline CDR1 reads WSHSY; CDR2 reads SAAADI. Trimming took 0 bases from V and 7 from J, leaving 12 bases between them. The length of the CDR3 is 14 residues. This chain's CDR3 is CASSESGGGGGYTF. CDR3 in DNA: TGCGCCAGCAGTGAGTCGGGCGGGGGCGGTGGCTACACCTTC.

This chain links TRBV9 with TRBJ1-2; 10 bases line up with TRBD1. CDR1 and CDR2 (germline): SGDLS, YYNGEE. This CDR3 has 15 residues. The V gene end was trimmed by 0 bases and the J gene end by 11 bases; junction bases not matched to a gene: 10. The CDR3: CASSVDDRGRSLYTF. Written as DNA, the CDR3 is TGTGCCAGCAGCGTAGACGACAGGGGGCGTTCGTTGTACACCTTC.

This clone has just one count. The rearrangement uses TRBV28 and TRBJ2-7; D might be TRBD2 (5 bases). This CDR3 has 12 residues. Germline V gives CDR1 MDHEN, CDR2 SYDVKM. V was cut by 6 bases and J by 6 bases, with 12 bases left in between. The CDR3 nucleotides are TGTGCCAGCAGACCCACTAGGGCCGAGCAGTACTTC. Protein product: CASRPTRAEQYF.

The rearrangement links TRBV7-9 to TRBJ1-4; D call uncertain. Germline V gives CDR1 SEHNR, CDR2 FQNEAQ (reference sequence). Trimming took off 0 bases at V and 5 bases at J, with 10 bases between the two ends. The CDR3 length is 15 residues. Written as DNA, the CDR3 is TGTGCCAGCAGCTTAGCGGCGACGGGGAATGAAAAACTGTTTTTT. It encodes CASSLAATGNEKLFF.

The V and J genes are TRBV5-1 and TRBJ1-1; perhaps TRBD1 as D (6 bases). Germline V gene sequence: CDR1 SGHRS, CDR2 YFSETQ. Deletions cut 5 bases from V and 4 bases from J, with 15 bases between. This CDR3 is 14 amino acids long. CDR3 coding DNA: TGCGCCAGCAGAATCCAACAGGGAAGCACTGAAGCTTTCTTT. Translated, it gives CASRIQQGSTEAFF. Combining the CDR3 with reference TRBV5-1 and TRBJ1-1 gives the whole variable domain KAGVTQTPRYLIKTRGQQVTLSCSPISGHRSVSWYQQTPGQGLQFLFEYFSETQRNKGNFPGRFSGRQFSNSRSEMNVSTLELGDSALYLCASRIQQGSTEAFFGQGTRLTVV.

The chain joins TRBV28 to TRBJ1-5; 9 bases align to TRBD1. The CDR3 contains 15 residues. Germline values: CDR1 MDHEN, CDR2 SYDVKM. The trim removed 4 bases at V and 5 bases at J, leaving 6 bases unmatched. CDR3 protein: CASSSPGQGYQPQHF. The CDR3, as DNA: TGTGCCAGCAGTTCTCCGGGACAGGGTTATCAGCCCCAGCATTTT.

As concerns this clone: This sequence is one base from a far larger clone and is likely a read error. Other DNA variants within this sample encode the same CDR3. The chain has TRBV7-9 and TRBJ2-3; D is possibly TRBD1 (5 bases). CDR3 length equals 14 residues. Germline CDR1 is SEHNR and CDR2 is FQNEAQ (reference sequence). The CDR3, as DNA: TGTGCCAGCAGCTTAGCGGCGGACACAGATACGCAGTACTTT. Translated: CASSLAADTDTQYF.

V and J are TRBV10-3 and TRBJ1-2, with 7 bases lining up with TRBD1. V lost 6 bases, J lost 3 bases, and 1 base stayed unmatched. Germline assignment: CDR1 ENHRY and CDR2 SYGVKD. There are 12 residues in the CDR3. The CDR3 spells CAISDRDYGYTF. Written as DNA, the CDR3 is TGTGCCATCAGCGACAGGGACTATGGCTACACCTTC.

This clone was seen once. This sequence joins TRBV30 and TRBJ2-6; 10 positions match TRBD2. In germline, CDR1 is GTSNPN, CDR2 SVGIG (reference sequence). There are 20 residues in the CDR3. V gave up 1 base and J gave up 1 base; unmatched junction bases: 13. The CDR3 sequence is CAWSGIGASGRYSGANVLTF. The CDR3 DNA sequence: TGTGCCTGGAGTGGAATTGGGGCTAGCGGGAGATATTCTGGGGCCAACGTCCTGACTTTC.

The CDR3 here is CAWTPVGSWNEQFF. The CDR3 DNA reads as TGTGCCTGGACCCCGGTCGGGAGCTGGAATGAGCAGTTCTTC. The chain couples TRBV30 to TRBJ2-1; D possibly corresponds to TRBD2 (6 bases). The V gene lost 4 bases and the J gene lost 7 bases, with 17 bases spanning the gap. CDR3 length equals 14 residues. CDR1 is GTSNPN and CDR2 is SVGIG in the germline V gene (reference sequence).

The table lists this clone with many counts. At the DNA level, this CDR3 is encoded by other sequences in the same sample as well. V gene TRBV10-3 combines with J gene TRBJ2-7; 9 bases fit TRBD2. The CDR3 is 13 residues long. Germline lookup yields CDR1 ENHRY and CDR2 SYGVKD. Losses at the gene ends were 10 bases for V and 3 bases for J; bases not matched to a gene: 7. The DNA of the CDR3 is TGTGCCAGCGGGACTAGCAATTTCTACGAGCAGTACTTC. Its protein is CASGTSNFYEQYF.

This chain connects TRBV28 to TRBJ2-6; D unresolved. This CDR3 has 14 residues. Germline assignment: CDR1 MDHEN and CDR2 SYDVKM. The V and J ends lost 5 bases and 2 bases respectively, with 7 bases between them. The CDR3 protein is CASSPRAGANVLTF. The CDR3 nucleotides are TGTGCCAGCAGTCCTCGTGCTGGGGCCAACGTCCTGACTTTC.

This chain uses TRBV19 with TRBJ1-1, with 7 bases lining up with TRBD1. The CDR3 runs to 14 residues. With V trimmed by 5 bases and J by 4 bases, 7 bases remained unmatched. Germline CDR1 reads LNHDA; CDR2 reads SQIVND (reference sequence). CDR3 in DNA: TGTGCCAGTAGTGTACGACAGGGCGTCACTGAAGCTTTCTTT. Translation gives CASSVRQGVTEAFF.

This rearrangement joins TRBV4-3 to TRBJ2-7; a possible D gene is TRBD2 (6 bases). The germline CDR1 and CDR2 sequences are LGHNA and YSLEER. The CDR3 is 16 residues long. The V and J ends lost 5 bases and 6 bases respectively, with 23 bases between them. The CDR3 is CASSKGLSGLRAEQYF. The CDR3 nucleotides read TGCGCCAGCAGCAAGGGGTTATCGGGACTCCGGGCCGAGCAGTACTTC.

This chain's CDR3 is CASSLGAIAYEQYF. The DNA for the CDR3 is TGCGCCAGCAGCTTGGGAGCAATCGCCTACGAGCAGTACTTC. V and J are TRBV5-1 and TRBJ2-7; D is ambiguous. Germline-derived CDR1 and CDR2 are SGHRS and YFSETQ. V was trimmed by 0 bases and J by 2 bases, leaving 9 bases between them. CDR3 length equals 14 residues.

This clone occurred a few times. The J gene is TRBJ1-2, the V gene TRBV15; 7 bases align to TRBD1. CDR1 and CDR2 from the germline V gene are LNHNV and YYDKDF (reference sequence). The CDR3 consists of 14 residues. V was clipped by 7 bases and J by 3 bases; unmatched bases: 8. The CDR3 nucleotides are TGTGCCACCAAGGGGTTCCAGGGGGACTATGGCTACACCTTC. Its protein is CATKGFQGDYGYTF. Based on the CDR3 plus reference TRBV15 and TRBJ1-2, the full variable domain is DAMVIQNPRYQVTQFGKPVTLSCSQTLNHNVMYWYQQKSSQAPKLLFHYYDKDFNNEADTPDNFQSRRPNTSFCFLDIRSPGLGDTAMYLCATKGFQGDYGYTFGSGTRLTVV.

The chain couples TRBV5-1 to TRBJ2-2; perhaps TRBD1 as D (6 bases). The CDR3 sequence is 13 residues long. Germline-derived CDR1 and CDR2 are SGHRS and YFSETQ. Trimming pared 4 bases from V and 6 bases from J, leaving 10 bases between. The CDR3 sequence is CASSTTGSGELFF. The CDR3 DNA follows: TGCGCCAGCAGCACCACAGGGTCCGGGGAGCTGTTTTTT.

The V and J genes are TRBV5-1 and TRBJ2-3; D might be TRBD1 (6 bases). This CDR3 spans 12 amino acids. V gave up 6 bases and J gave up 4 bases, with 9 bases separating them. Germline V gene sequence: CDR1 SGHRS, CDR2 YFSETQ. The CDR3 loop is CASTDSSDTQYF. The CDR3 DNA reads TGCGCCAGCACGGACAGCTCAGATACGCAGTATTTT. The variable domain in full, with the rest retrieved from reference TRBV5-1 and TRBJ2-3, is KAGVTQTPRYLIKTRGQQVTLSCSPISGHRSVSWYQQTPGQGLQFLFEYFSETQRNKGNFPGRFSGRQFSNSRSEMNVSTLELGDSALYLCASTDSSDTQYFGPGTRLTVL.

V gene TRBV2 combines with J gene TRBJ1-2; D is uncertain. V was cut by 2 bases and J by 6 bases, with 10 bases left in between. Germline values: CDR1 SNHLY, CDR2 FYNNEI. The CDR3 is made up of 13 amino acids. CDR3 in DNA: TGTGCCAGCAGTGAACAGGCCAGCCATGGCTACACCTTC. As protein: CASSEQASHGYTF.

This clone turned up a few times. Being one base from a much bigger clone, this may be a read error. The chain joins TRBV6-6 to TRBJ1-5, with 7 bases aligning to TRBD1. Germline V gives CDR1 MNHNY, CDR2 SVGAGI (reference sequence). This CDR3 contains 15 residues. J was trimmed by 9 bases and V by 5 bases; bases with no gene match: 13. The chain's CDR3 is CASSGRDSRHRPQHF. Written as DNA, the CDR3 is TGTGCCAGCAGTGGCCGGGACAGTCGGCATCGGCCCCAGCATTTT.

In regard to this clone: A far larger clone is just one base off, so this is likely a read error. The conserved phenylalanine or tryptophan normally closing the CDR3 is absent here, so this likely arose from a read error. The J gene is TRBJ2-2, the V gene TRBV5-1; 8 bases line up with TRBD1. In germline, CDR1 is SGHRS, CDR2 YFSETQ. The CDR3 consists of 16 residues. V shed 0 bases, J shed 7 bases, and the junction held 8 bases outside the gene matches. CDR3 sequence: CASSLARAGGIGELFS. CDR3 in DNA: TGCGCCAGCAGCTTGGCCCGAGCAGGGGGCATCGGGGAGCTGTTTTCT.

The table lists this clone with a few counts. This rearrangement joins TRBV2 to TRBJ1-1; D gene uncertain. This CDR3 contains 11 residues. Germline CDR1 SNHLY, CDR2 FYNNEI. V lost 6 bases and J lost 3, with 5 bases in between. Written as DNA, the CDR3 is TGTGCCAGCAGGTGGGACACTGAAGCTTTCTTT. Its protein product is CASRWDTEAFF.